These 12 T cell receptor beta chains share one sample of origin, sequenced in a study of blood T cells in healthy people across ages. It was with a sample-barcoded 5' primer and a J-beta primer mix that a second PCR of about 6 to 11 cycles was run. TCRdb processed the 5' RACE reads anew with MiXCR; each CDR3 protein has one entry. Here the sample spans about 800,000 distinct CDR3 sequences, roughly 25% being singletons. These data were also reused for a study on T cells of mothers and their children.

The sequencing input was blood. The receptors were gathered from a boy aged 5-17 years in good health.

The V and J genes are TRBV7-2 and TRBJ1-1; D gene uncertain. Germline V gives CDR1 SGHTA, CDR2 FQGNSA. There are 15 residues in the CDR3. Trimming took off 0 bases at V and 1 base at J, with 9 bases between the two ends. CDR3 bases: TGTGCCAGCAGCTTAGCCGACACCTCGAACACTGAAGCTTTCTTT. As protein: CASSLADTSNTEAFF.

This chain connects TRBV29-1 to TRBJ2-5; possible D gene TRBD2, 5 bases. The germline V gene encodes CDR1 SQVTM and CDR2 ANQGSEA. Trimming took 8 bases from V and 5 from J, leaving 24 bases between them. The CDR3 is 15 amino acids. The CDR3 reads CSSQSPAEIGETQYF. The CDR3 DNA follows: TGCAGCTCTCAATCCCCAGCGGAGATCGGGGAGACCCAGTACTTC. The full variable domain, with the rest looked up from reference TRBV29-1 and TRBJ2-5, is SAVISQKPSRDICQRGTSLTIQCQVDSQVTMMFWYRQQPGQSLTLIATANQGSEATYESGFVIDKFPISRPNLTFSTLTVSNMSPEDSSIYLCSSQSPAEIGETQYFGPGTRLLVL.

This clonotype was observed a handful of times. The chain has TRBV7-9 and TRBJ1-6; the match to TRBD1 covers 7 bases. The CDR3 spans 13 residues. Trimming removed 2 bases from V and 11 bases from J; junction bases left unmatched: 3. Germline values: CDR1 SEHNR, CDR2 FQNEAQ (reference sequence). As DNA, the CDR3 is TGTGCCAGCAGCTTATTTCAGGGGGCACCCCTCCACTTT. This codes for CASSLFQGAPLHF. The entire variable domain, with the rest obtained from reference TRBV7-9 and TRBJ1-6, is as follows: DTGVSQNPRHKITKRGQNVTFRCDPISEHNRLYWYRQTLGQGPEFLTYFQNEAQLEKSRLLSDRFSAERPKGSFSTLEIQRTEQGDSAMYLCASSLFQGAPLHFGNGTRLTVT.

V and J are TRBV4-2 and TRBJ2-3; D possibly corresponds to TRBD2 (6 bases). CDR1 and CDR2 from the germline V gene are LGHNA and YNFKEQ. Trimming took 1 base from V and 4 from J, leaving 21 bases between them. CDR3 length: 18 amino acids. The CDR3 reads CASSQAPSPGLLADTQYF. CDR3 nucleotides: TGTGCCAGCAGCCAAGCTCCTTCGCCGGGACTTCTCGCAGATACGCAGTATTTT.

The chain uses TRBV15 and TRBJ2-4, with 8 nucleotides matching TRBD1. Germline V lookup: CDR1 LNHNV, CDR2 YYDKDF (reference sequence). The CDR3 is 17 residues long. V gave up 4 bases and J gave up 7 bases; unmatched junction bases: 15. CDR3 DNA sequence: TGTGCCACCAGCATATCGGGACAGGATTATTTTACGAACATTCAGTACTTC. This encodes CATSISGQDYFTNIQYF.

This clonotype was recorded a few times. The chain is built from TRBV12-3 or TRBV12-4 and TRBJ1-4; D may be TRBD1 (5 bases). Trimming took off 3 bases at V and 6 bases at J, with 11 bases between the two ends. CDR3 length: 14 residues. CDR3: CASSFRGIYEKLFF. In nucleotides, the CDR3 is TGTGCCAGCAGTTTTCGGGGGATCTATGAAAAACTGTTTTTT.

The gene calls are TRBV20-1 and TRBJ2-3; TRBD2 is a possible D gene (6 bases). The CDR3 length is 14 residues. V was shortened by 0 bases and J by 8 bases, with 15 bases between the two germline ends. Germline V gene sequence: CDR1 DFQATT, CDR2 SNEGSKA (reference sequence). CDR3 bases: TGCAGTGCTAGAGACGTGGCGGGGACGGGTACGCAGTATTTT. Its protein is CSARDVAGTGTQYF.

This clonotype was detected a few times. The rearrangement uses TRBV3-1 and TRBJ1-2; TRBD1 aligns across 7 bases. Germline CDR1 LGHDT, CDR2 YNNKEL (reference sequence). This CDR3 has 15 amino acids. V was pared by 3 bases and J by 3 bases, with 7 bases of the junction left unmatched. The CDR3 region is CASSQDPDRHYGYTF. The CDR3 DNA reads TGTGCCAGCAGCCAGGATCCGGACAGGCACTATGGCTACACCTTC.

A few counts support this clonotype. V is TRBV4-1 and J is TRBJ2-2, with D uncertain. V was clipped by 2 bases and J by 2 bases, with 6 bases between them. The CDR3 has 14 residues. CDR1 and CDR2 from the germline V gene are MGHRA and YSYEKL. The CDR3 loop reads CASSQWANTGELFF. The DNA for the CDR3 is TGCGCCAGCAGCCAATGGGCCAACACCGGGGAGCTGTTTTTT.

The V and J genes are TRBV19 and TRBJ2-5, with D tentatively TRBD2 (5 bases). The J call is in doubt because the DNA end fits TRBJ2-7 better. CDR1 is LNHDA, CDR2 SQIVND, per germline (reference sequence). This CDR3 is built from 14 residues. CDR3 nucleotide sequence: TGTGCCAGTAGTATAACCGGGGATAACCACGAGCAGTACTTC. This translates into CASSITGDNHEQYF.

This clonotype turned up a few times. J is TRBJ1-2 and V is TRBV5-8; possible D gene TRBD1, 6 bases. CDR1 is SGHTS and CDR2 is YDEGEE in the germline V gene. CDR3 length equals 14 residues. Trimming pared 4 bases from V and 4 bases from J, leaving 14 bases between. CDR3 sequence reads: CASSMVTGTYGYTF. CDR3 DNA: TGTGCCAGCAGCATGGTAACAGGGACCTATGGCTACACCTTC. Using reference TRBV5-8 and TRBJ1-2 for the parts outside the CDR3, the full variable domain is EAGVTQSPTHLIKTRGQQATLRCSPISGHTSVYWYQQALGLGLQFLLWYDEGEERNRGNFPPRFSGRQFPNYSSELNVNALELEDSALYLCASSMVTGTYGYTFGSGTRLTVV.

This clonotype was detected only a few times. V gene TRBV12-3 or TRBV12-4 combines with J gene TRBJ1-6; D gene ambiguous. The V and J ends lost 6 bases and 1 base respectively, with 7 bases between them. The CDR3 is 14 residues long. CDR3 amino acids: CASRPVSYNSPLHF. CDR3 DNA: TGTGCCAGCAGACCTGTTTCCTATAATTCACCCCTCCACTTT.